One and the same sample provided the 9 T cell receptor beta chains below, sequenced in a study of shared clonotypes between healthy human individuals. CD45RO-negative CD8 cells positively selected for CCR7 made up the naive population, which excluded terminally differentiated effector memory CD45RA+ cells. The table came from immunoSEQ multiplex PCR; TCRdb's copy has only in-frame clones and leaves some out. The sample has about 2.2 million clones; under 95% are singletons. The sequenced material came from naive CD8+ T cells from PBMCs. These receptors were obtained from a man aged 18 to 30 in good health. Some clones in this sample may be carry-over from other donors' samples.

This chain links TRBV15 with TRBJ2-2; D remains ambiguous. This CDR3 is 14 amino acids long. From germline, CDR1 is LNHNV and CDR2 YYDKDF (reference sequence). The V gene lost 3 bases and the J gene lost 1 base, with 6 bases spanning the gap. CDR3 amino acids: CATSSSMNTGELFF. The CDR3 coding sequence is TGTGCCACCAGCAGCTCAATGAACACCGGGGAGCTGTTTTTT.

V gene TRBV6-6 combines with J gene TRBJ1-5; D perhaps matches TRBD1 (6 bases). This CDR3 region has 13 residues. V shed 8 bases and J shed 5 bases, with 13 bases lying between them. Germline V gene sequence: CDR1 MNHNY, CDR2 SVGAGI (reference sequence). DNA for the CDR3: TGTGCCAGCGCCTTGAACAGGGATCAGCCCCAGCATTTT. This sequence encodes CASALNRDQPQHF.

For the CDR3, the DNA is TGCGCCAGCAGCCTCGGACAGGCTGACACAGATACGCAGTATTTT. Its translation: CASSLGQADTDTQYF. The genes are TRBV5-1 and TRBJ2-3, with 7 bases lining up with TRBD1. The CDR3 runs to 15 residues. Germline V gives CDR1 SGHRS, CDR2 YFSETQ. V gave up 4 bases and J gave up 2 bases; unmatched junction bases: 7.

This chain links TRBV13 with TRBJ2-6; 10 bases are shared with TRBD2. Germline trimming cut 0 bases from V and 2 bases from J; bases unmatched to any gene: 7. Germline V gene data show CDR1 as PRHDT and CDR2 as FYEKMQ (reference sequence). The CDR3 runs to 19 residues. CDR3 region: CASSLGPGLAEPGANVLTF. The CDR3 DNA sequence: TGTGCCAGCAGCTTAGGCCCCGGACTAGCGGAACCTGGGGCCAACGTCCTGACTTTC.

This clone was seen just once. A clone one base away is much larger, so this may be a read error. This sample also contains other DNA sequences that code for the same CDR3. The CDR3 here is CASSLNTEAFF. The CDR3 nucleotides read TGTGCCAGCAGCCTTAACACTGAAGCTTTCTTT. The chain uses TRBV27 and TRBJ1-1; D remains unclear. The CDR3 runs to 11 residues. In germline, CDR1 is MNHEY, CDR2 SMNVEV (reference sequence). V lost 6 bases, J lost 2 bases, and 4 bases lay in between.

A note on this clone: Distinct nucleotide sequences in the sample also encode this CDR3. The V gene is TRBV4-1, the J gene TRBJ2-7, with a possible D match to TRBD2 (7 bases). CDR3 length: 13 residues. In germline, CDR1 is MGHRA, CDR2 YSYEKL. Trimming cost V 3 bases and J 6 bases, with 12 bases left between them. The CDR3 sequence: CASSHLGGGEQYF. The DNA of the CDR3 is TGCGCCAGCAGCCACCTAGGGGGGGGCGAGCAGTACTTC.

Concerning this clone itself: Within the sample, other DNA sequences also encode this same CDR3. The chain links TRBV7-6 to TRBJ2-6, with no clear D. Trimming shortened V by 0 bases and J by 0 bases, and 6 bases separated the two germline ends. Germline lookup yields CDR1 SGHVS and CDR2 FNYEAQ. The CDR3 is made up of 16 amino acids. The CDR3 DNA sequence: TGTGCCAGCAGCTTAGCCCCAGGCTCTGGGGCCAACGTCCTGACTTTC. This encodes CASSLAPGSGANVLTF.

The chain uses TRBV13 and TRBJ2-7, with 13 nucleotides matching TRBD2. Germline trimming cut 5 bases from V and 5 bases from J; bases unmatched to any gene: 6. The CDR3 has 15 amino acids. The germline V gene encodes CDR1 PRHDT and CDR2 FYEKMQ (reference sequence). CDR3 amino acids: CASSQTSGRLHEQYF. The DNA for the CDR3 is TGTGCCAGCAGCCAGACTAGCGGGAGGCTCCACGAGCAGTACTTC.

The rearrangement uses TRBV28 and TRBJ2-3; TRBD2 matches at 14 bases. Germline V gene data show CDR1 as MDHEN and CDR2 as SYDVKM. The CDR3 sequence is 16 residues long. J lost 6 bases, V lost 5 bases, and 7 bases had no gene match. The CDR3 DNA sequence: TGTGCCAGCAGTGTTGGACTAGCGGGAGGAGGGGATACGCAGTATTTT. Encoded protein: CASSVGLAGGGDTQYF.